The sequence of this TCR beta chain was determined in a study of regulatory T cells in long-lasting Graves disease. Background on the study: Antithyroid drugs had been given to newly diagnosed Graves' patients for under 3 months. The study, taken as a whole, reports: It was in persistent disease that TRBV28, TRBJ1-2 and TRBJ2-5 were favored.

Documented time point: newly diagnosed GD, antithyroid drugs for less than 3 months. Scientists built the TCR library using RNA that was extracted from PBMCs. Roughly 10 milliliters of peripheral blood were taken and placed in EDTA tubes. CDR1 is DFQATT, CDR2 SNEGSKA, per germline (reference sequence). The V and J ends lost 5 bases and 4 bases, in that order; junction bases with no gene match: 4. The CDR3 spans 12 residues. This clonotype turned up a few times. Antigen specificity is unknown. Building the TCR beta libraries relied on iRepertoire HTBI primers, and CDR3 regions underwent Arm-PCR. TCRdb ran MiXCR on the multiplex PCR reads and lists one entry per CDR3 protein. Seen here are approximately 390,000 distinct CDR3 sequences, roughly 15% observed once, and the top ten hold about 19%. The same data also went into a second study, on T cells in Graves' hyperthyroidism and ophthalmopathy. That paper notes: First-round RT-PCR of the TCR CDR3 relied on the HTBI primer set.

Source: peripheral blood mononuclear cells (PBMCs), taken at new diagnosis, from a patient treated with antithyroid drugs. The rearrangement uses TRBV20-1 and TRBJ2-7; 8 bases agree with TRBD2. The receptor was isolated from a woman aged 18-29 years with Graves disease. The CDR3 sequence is CSASAGGYEQYF. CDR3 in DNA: TGCAGTGCTTCTGCGGGAGGTTACGAGCAGTACTTC.